The next 21 T cell receptor beta chains were all read from a single sample in a study of CD8 T cells in ankylosing spondylitis. Via MiXCR, TCRdb re-called the 5' RACE reads, giving one row per CDR3 protein. The repertoire includes roughly 230,000 distinct CDR3 sequences, under 20% of them detected once, and about a third sits in the top ten. Sequenced: blood, either unsorted or a sorted T cell fraction (not recorded which). Every receptor here comes from a male donor with ankylosing spondylitis or in good health (not recorded which).

The chain couples TRBV7-6 to TRBJ2-7; D is tentatively TRBD1 or TRBD2 (5 bases each). Trimming removed 6 bases at V and 2 bases at J, with 20 bases between. In germline, CDR1 is SGHVS, CDR2 FNYEAQ. This CDR3 is built from 16 residues. This chain's CDR3 is CASSSDLRGATYEQYF. The CDR3 region has the DNA TGTGCCAGCAGTTCCGACCTTAGGGGAGCCACCTACGAGCAGTACTTC.

This clonotype was counted between two and nine times. The genes are TRBV4-1 and TRBJ1-2; D gene uncertain. Germline values: CDR1 MGHRA, CDR2 YSYEKL. The V end was cut by 1 base, the J end by 8 bases, with 11 bases between. This CDR3 has 13 residues. CDR3 sequence reads: CASSQVFRGGYTF. The DNA of the CDR3 is TGCGCCAGCAGCCAAGTGTTTAGAGGAGGCTACACCTTC.

The V and J genes are TRBV6-2 or TRBV6-3 and TRBJ2-1; 8 bases map to TRBD2. This CDR3 is built from 24 residues. The V segment lost 2 bases and the J segment 0 bases; nucleotides outside the gene matches: 27. Germline CDR1 reads MNHEY; CDR2 reads SVGEGT. As DNA, the CDR3 is TGTGCCAGCAGTTACGTTCGAGGGCAGGCGGCTGGCGCGGGAGGAAGGGCCTCCTACAATGAGCAGTTCTTC. Protein sequence: CASSYVRGQAAGAGGRASYNEQFF.

This clonotype has only one observation. The chain links TRBV20-1 to TRBJ2-1; 8 positions match TRBD2. Losses at the gene ends were 0 bases for V and 4 bases for J; bases not matched to a gene: 14. Looked up from germline, CDR1 is DFQATT and CDR2 is SNEGSKA (reference sequence). The CDR3 has 18 amino acids. The chain's CDR3 is CSARDTAGVTISYNEQFF. The CDR3 nucleotides are TGCAGTGCTAGAGATACAGCGGGGGTAACAATTTCATACAATGAGCAGTTCTTC.

In its sample, this clonotype was seen a few times. V usage is TRBV9 and J usage is TRBJ2-1; D not resolved. CDR3 size: 16 residues. Germline lookup yields CDR1 SGDLS and CDR2 YYNGEE. V dropped 0 bases and J dropped 4 bases, with 14 bases sitting between them. Here the CDR3 reads CASSVEASLWYNEQFF. The CDR3 DNA follows: TGTGCCAGCAGCGTAGAGGCTAGTTTGTGGTACAATGAGCAGTTCTTC.

This chain uses TRBV9 with TRBJ2-3; possible D gene TRBD2, 5 bases. The germline gives CDR1 SGDLS, CDR2 YYNGEE. This CDR3 region has 16 residues. The V end was cut by 2 bases, the J end by 1 base, with 14 bases between. In nucleotides, the CDR3 is TGTGCCAGCAGCGTTGAGAGGGAGAAAGGCACAGATACGCAGTATTTT. It specifies CASSVEREKGTDTQYF.

Only a few counts were recorded for this clonotype. The chain employs TRBV6-1 and TRBJ2-3, with unresolved D. From germline, CDR1 is MNHNS and CDR2 SASEGT. The CDR3 has 13 amino acids. Trimming took 5 bases from V and 2 from J, leaving 8 bases between them. The CDR3 DNA reads TGTGCCAGCAGTCTCCGGCCCACAGATACGCAGTATTTT. Its protein product is CASSLRPTDTQYF.

The genes are TRBV11-1 and TRBJ1-4; 10 positions agree with TRBD1. V lost 1 base to trimming and J lost 8 bases; unmatched junction nucleotides: 7. There are 16 residues in the CDR3. In germline, CDR1 is SGHAT, CDR2 FQDESV (reference sequence). CDR3 coding DNA: TGTGCCAGCAGCTTAGATGGGACAGGGGAAGGCGAAAAACTGTTTTTT. It encodes CASSLDGTGEGEKLFF.

This clonotype turned up a few times. The chain has TRBV12-3 or TRBV12-4 and TRBJ2-3; perhaps TRBD1 as D (6 bases). This CDR3 contains 15 residues. Trimming removed 3 bases from V and 1 base from J, with 11 bases in between. CDR3 sequence (DNA): TGTGCCAGCAGTTTCCAGGGGTTGGGCACAGATACGCAGTATTTT. This gives the protein CASSFQGLGTDTQYF.

The chain combines TRBV12-3 or TRBV12-4 with TRBJ2-1, with D tentatively TRBD2 (5 bases). V was trimmed by 5 bases and J by 2 bases, leaving 19 bases between them. The CDR3 contains 17 residues. The CDR3 region is CASSGVVGPSPYNEQFF. The CDR3 coding sequence is TGTGCCAGCAGTGGCGTAGTAGGGCCTAGCCCCTACAATGAGCAGTTCTTC.

This clonotype was picked up a small number of times. The rearrangement links TRBV10-3 to TRBJ1-2; no clear D gene. The CDR3 consists of 17 residues. Trimming pared 0 bases from V and 4 bases from J, leaving 18 bases between. Germline values: CDR1 ENHRY, CDR2 SYGVKD. The CDR3 DNA reads as TGTGCCATCAGTGAGTCGCTCTGGGGAACTGAAGGCTATGGCTACACCTTC. Its translation is CAISESLWGTEGYGYTF.

This chain connects TRBV11-2 to TRBJ2-1; D gene ambiguous. There are 15 residues in the CDR3. The ends were cut back, 3 bases at V and 2 bases at J, with 11 bases in the middle. CDR1 and CDR2 (germline): SGHAT, FQNNGV. The CDR3, as DNA: TGTGCCAGCAGCTTTCTGGAGCCCCCCTACAATGAGCAGTTCTTC. This sequence encodes CASSFLEPPYNEQFF. Filled out from reference TRBV11-2 and TRBJ2-1, the complete variable domain reads EAGVAQSPRYKIIEKRQSVAFWCNPISGHATLYWYQQILGQGPKLLIQFQNNGVVDDSQLPKDRFSAERLKGVDSTLKIQPAKLEDSAVYLCASSFLEPPYNEQFFGPGTRLTVL.

V is TRBV20-1 and J is TRBJ2-7, with 10 bases identical to TRBD2. The CDR3 length is 13 residues. Trimming cost V 6 bases and J 6 bases; bases outside gene matches: 8. CDR1 and CDR2 from the germline V gene are DFQATT and SNEGSKA (reference sequence). The CDR3 DNA follows: TGCAGTGCCCCGGGGCTAGCGGGAGTCGAGCAGTACTTC. It is translated as CSAPGLAGVEQYF.

The chain recombines TRBV15 with TRBJ2-1; D is unresolved. The CDR3 runs 14 residues. Germline V gene data show CDR1 as LNHNV and CDR2 as YYDKDF (reference sequence). Trimming stripped 2 bases from V and 8 bases from J, with 13 bases between. In DNA, the CDR3 is TGTGCCACCAGCAGATGGGGTGCGGCCCATGAGCAGTTCTTC. It is translated as CATSRWGAAHEQFF.

The rearrangement joins TRBV27 to TRBJ2-1, with 14 bases fitting TRBD2. Per the germline V gene, CDR1 is MNHEY and CDR2 is SMNVEV (reference sequence). The ends lost 5 bases at V and 4 bases at J; junction bases unmatched: 4. The CDR3 is made up of 16 amino acids. The CDR3 nucleotides read TGTGCCAGCAGTAGCCGACTAGCGGGAGGGTACAATGAGCAGTTCTTC. Translating gives CASSSRLAGGYNEQFF.

Only a few counts were recorded for this clonotype. The rearrangement uses TRBV10-1 and TRBJ2-3, with D possibly matching TRBD1 (5 bases). Trimming stripped 2 bases from V and 3 bases from J, with 9 bases between. Germline loops: CDR1 WNHNN, CDR2 SYGVQD (reference sequence). CDR3 length equals 14 residues. The CDR3 nucleotides are TGCGCCAGCAGTGAGGCAGGGCCAACAGATACGCAGTATTTT. This sequence encodes CASSEAGPTDTQYF.

This rearrangement joins TRBV6-1 to TRBJ2-7; possible D gene TRBD1, 5 bases. The CDR3 sequence is 15 residues long. Germline V gene lookup returns CDR1 MNHNS and CDR2 SASEGT. V lost 0 bases to trimming and J lost 0 bases, with 9 bases between them. The CDR3 sequence: CASSEAGDSSYEQYF. CDR3 nucleotide sequence: TGTGCCAGCAGTGAAGCTGGAGACAGCTCCTACGAGCAGTACTTC.

This clonotype was observed a few times. This chain connects TRBV20-1 to TRBJ2-7; 9 bases align to TRBD2. Trimming cost V 6 bases and J 4 bases; bases outside gene matches: 19. This CDR3 comprises 17 residues. CDR1 is DFQATT, CDR2 SNEGSKA, per germline (reference sequence). The DNA of the CDR3 is TGCAGTGCCACCCCTCCTGTGGCGGGAGGGCCCCCTTACGAGCAGTACTTC. Its protein product is CSATPPVAGGPPYEQYF.

This clonotype was observed a handful of times. The genes are TRBV6-1 and TRBJ1-1; D perhaps matches TRBD1 (5 bases). V gave up 6 bases and J gave up 0 bases, with 17 bases separating them. There are 16 residues in the CDR3. Germline loops: CDR1 MNHNS, CDR2 SASEGT. DNA of the CDR3: TGTGCCAGCAGCCTTTTACAGGAGACGGTGAACACTGAAGCTTTCTTT. This sequence encodes CASSLLQETVNTEAFF.

This clonotype was counted at least ten times. The V call is TRBV20-1, the J call TRBJ2-1; D gene unclear. The germline CDR1 and CDR2 sequences are DFQATT and SNEGSKA (reference sequence). V was shortened by 0 bases and J by 0 bases, with 12 bases between the two germline ends. This CDR3 has 16 residues. The CDR3 is CSARDRSASSYNEQFF. For the CDR3, the DNA is TGCAGTGCTAGAGATAGGAGCGCTAGCTCCTACAATGAGCAGTTCTTC.

This clonotype occurred many times. The chain uses TRBV11-2 and TRBJ2-7, with 8 bases that match TRBD2. The germline V gene has CDR1 SGHAT and CDR2 FQNNGV. V trimming: 1 base; J trimming: 5 bases; junction bases outside the gene matches: 7. CDR3 size: 15 residues. CDR3 in amino acids: CASSLVGAGADEQYF. CDR3 in DNA: TGTGCCAGCAGCTTAGTCGGAGCGGGAGCTGACGAGCAGTACTTC.